Listed here are 28 T cell receptor beta chains from one sample, sequenced in a study of T cell responses to AZD1222 COVID-19 vaccine. The data were produced by immunoSEQ multiplex PCR, yet TCRdb's version contains in-frame clones alone and is incomplete. The sample has roughly 80,000 clones; roughly nine tenths are singletons. The material sequenced was peripheral blood, taken 28 days after the second AZD1222 dose. The receptors derive from an adult who received the AZD1222 COVID-19 vaccine.

This chain uses TRBV11-1 with TRBJ1-4; D unresolved. Germline CDR1 and CDR2: SGHAT and FQDESV (reference sequence). The CDR3 sequence is 13 residues long. Trimming shortened V by 6 bases and J by 8 bases, and 13 bases separated the two germline ends. The CDR3 DNA reads as TGTGCCAGCAGACAACCGGGAGCCGAAAAACTGTTTTTT. It yields the protein CASRQPGAEKLFF. The complete variable domain, with remaining parts taken from reference TRBV11-1 and TRBJ1-4, reads EAEVAQSPRYKITEKSQAVAFWCDPISGHATLYWYRQILGQGPELLVQFQDESVVDDSQLPKDRFSAERLKGVDSTLKIQPAELGDSAMYLCASRQPGAEKLFFGSGTQLSVL.

V gene TRBV19 combines with J gene TRBJ1-5, with D possibly being TRBD1 (5 bases). Trimming stripped 3 bases from V and 0 bases from J, with 15 bases between. Germline V CDR1 and CDR2: LNHDA, SQIVND (reference sequence). The CDR3 totals 17 residues. The chain's CDR3 is CASSIPRQRGSNQPQHF. The CDR3 nucleotides are TGTGCCAGTAGTATCCCTAGACAGAGGGGTAGCAATCAGCCCCAGCATTTT.

The genes are TRBV28 and TRBJ1-2; maybe TRBD1 (6 bases). The CDR3 loop spans 14 amino acids. Germline assignment: CDR1 MDHEN and CDR2 SYDVKM. The V gene lost 5 bases and the J gene lost 5 bases, with 15 bases spanning the gap. The CDR3: CASSVRGGSYGYTF. DNA for the CDR3: TGTGCCAGCAGTGTCCGGGGGGGCAGTTATGGCTACACCTTC.

The chain uses TRBV7-9 and TRBJ2-7; possibly TRBD1 for D (6 bases). The CDR3 contains 15 residues. Per germline, CDR1 SEHNR and CDR2 FQNEAQ (reference sequence). V was shortened by 1 base and J by 5 bases, with 15 bases between the two germline ends. CDR3 amino acids: CASSLGAGVSDEQYF. For the CDR3, the DNA is TGTGCCAGCAGCTTAGGGGCAGGGGTTTCTGACGAGCAGTACTTC.

The V call is TRBV7-9, the J call TRBJ2-1; 9 nucleotides line up with TRBD2. V shed 6 bases and J 6 bases; nucleotides not matched to a gene: 9. The germline CDR1 and CDR2 sequences are SEHNR and FQNEAQ (reference sequence). The CDR3 is 15 residues long. The CDR3 coding sequence is TGTGCCAGCAGTCCTAGCGGGGTTATGGGCAATGAGCAGTTCTTC. Its protein product is CASSPSGVMGNEQFF. The full variable domain, in which reference TRBV7-9 and TRBJ2-1 provide the parts outside the CDR3, is DTGVSQNPRHKITKRGQNVTFRCDPISEHNRLYWYRQTLGQGPEFLTYFQNEAQLEKSRLLSDRFSAERPKGSFSTLEIQRTEQGDSAMYLCASSPSGVMGNEQFFGPGTRLTVL.

V and J are TRBV3-1 (or the pseudogene TRBV3-2) and TRBJ2-3; a possible D gene is TRBD1 (5 bases). The germline gives CDR1 LGHDT, CDR2 YNNKEL (reference sequence). The CDR3 sequence is 15 residues long. Deletions cut 0 bases from V and 5 bases from J, with 12 bases between. CDR3 nucleotides: TGTGCCAGCAGCCAAGATCCCAGGGTCGGAGATACGCAGTATTTT. Its translation is CASSQDPRVGDTQYF.

The gene calls are TRBV7-2 and TRBJ2-7; D might be TRBD2 (6 bases). CDR1 and CDR2 (germline): SGHTA, FQGNSA. The CDR3 contains 17 residues. V was pared by 1 base and J by 0 bases, with 16 bases between. The DNA for the CDR3 is TGTGCCAGCAGCTTAGACCTACTAGCTGCCGGCTCCTACGAGCAGTACTTC. Translating gives CASSLDLLAAGSYEQYF.

The chain uses TRBV2 and TRBJ2-3; D is unresolved. V lost 7 bases and J 0 bases, leaving 14 bases between the germline ends. The V gene's germline CDR1 is SNHLY and CDR2 FYNNEI. This CDR3 has 15 residues. This chain's CDR3 is CASNRKAPSTDTQYF. In DNA form, the CDR3 reads TGTGCCAGCAATAGGAAAGCCCCTAGCACAGATACGCAGTATTTT.

This sequence joins TRBV6-2 or TRBV6-3 and TRBJ2-7; D is unclear. Trimming cost V 2 bases and J 0 bases, with 14 bases left between them. CDR1 is MNHEY and CDR2 is SVGEGT in the germline V gene. The CDR3 is 16 amino acids. This chain's CDR3 is CASSYPPEKNSYEQYF. CDR3 DNA: TGTGCCAGCAGTTACCCCCCAGAAAAAAACTCCTACGAGCAGTACTTC.

The rearrangement uses TRBV11-2 and TRBJ2-7, with TRBD1 identical over 8 bases. Per germline, CDR1 SGHAT and CDR2 FQNNGV. V shed 4 bases, J shed 1 base, and the junction held 12 bases outside the gene matches. The CDR3 has 17 residues. In nucleotides, the CDR3 is TGTGCCAGCAGCTGGATCGGGGGCAGGGGGCTTTCCTACGAGCAGTACTTC. This translates into CASSWIGGRGLSYEQYF.

This clone appeared once. The chain is built from TRBV6-6 and TRBJ2-3; perhaps TRBD2 as D (5 bases). The V end was cut by 6 bases, the J end by 4 bases, with 17 bases between. The CDR3 has 15 residues. CDR1 and CDR2 from the germline V gene are MNHNY and SVGAGI (reference sequence). The CDR3 DNA reads TGTGCCAGCAGCCCCGGTTCGGGGTATTCAGATACGCAGTATTTT. Translation gives CASSPGSGYSDTQYF.

The V gene is TRBV13, the J gene TRBJ2-7; perhaps TRBD1 as D (5 bases). The germline V gene has CDR1 PRHDT and CDR2 FYEKMQ (reference sequence). The CDR3 is 14 amino acids. V was trimmed by 5 bases and J by 1 base, leaving 12 bases between them. The CDR3, as DNA: TGTGCCAGCAGCCATGCGACAGATTCCTACGAGCAGTACTTC. This translates into CASSHATDSYEQYF.

The CDR3 sequence: CASSLTGLTYNEQFF. The CDR3 bases are TGTGCCAGTAGTCTTACGGGGCTGACCTACAATGAGCAGTTCTTC. V gene TRBV19 combines with J gene TRBJ2-1; D possibly matches TRBD1 or TRBD2 (5 bases each). V gave up 5 bases and J gave up 2 bases, with 13 bases separating them. CDR1 LNHDA and CDR2 SQIVND come from the germline V gene (reference sequence). CDR3 length: 15 residues.

This chain joins TRBV19 and TRBJ2-3, with 7 bases identical to TRBD2. CDR3 length: 13 residues. In germline, CDR1 is LNHDA, CDR2 SQIVND (reference sequence). Trimming removed 4 bases from V and 4 bases from J; junction bases left unmatched: 2. CDR3 in amino acids: CASSSLAADTQYF. Here the CDR3 DNA reads TGTGCCAGTAGTAGCCTAGCGGCAGATACGCAGTATTTT.

J is TRBJ2-7 and V is TRBV6-6; no clear D gene. The CDR3 contains 13 residues. CDR1 is MNHNY and CDR2 is SVGAGI in the germline V gene (reference sequence). V was pared by 7 bases and J by 1 base, with 11 bases between. CDR3 bases: TGTGCCAGCAAATTTCCCGGATCCTACGAGCAGTACTTC. This gives the protein CASKFPGSYEQYF.

This clone has only a few counts. This sequence joins TRBV19 and TRBJ2-7, with 8 nucleotides matching TRBD2. V shed 5 bases, J shed 4 bases, and the junction held 4 bases outside the gene matches. Germline-derived CDR1 and CDR2 are LNHDA and SQIVND (reference sequence). CDR3 length: 13 amino acids. The DNA of the CDR3 is TGTGCCAGTAGTTCCCAGCGGGGGTACGAGCAGTACTTC. Translation: CASSSQRGYEQYF.

This clone appeared a few times. The V call is TRBV19, the J call TRBJ1-1, with D hard to call. The CDR3 is made up of 13 amino acids. Germline loops: CDR1 LNHDA, CDR2 SQIVND (reference sequence). Trimming stripped 4 bases from V and 1 base from J, with 7 bases between. CDR3 nucleotides: TGTGCCAGTAGTAGCAACCAGAACACTGAAGCTTTCTTT. Translation: CASSSNQNTEAFF.

This chain uses TRBV10-3 with TRBJ1-6, with 7 bases that match TRBD1. Germline lookup yields CDR1 ENHRY and CDR2 SYGVKD. The CDR3 has 16 residues. The V gene end was trimmed by 6 bases and the J gene end by 0 bases; junction bases not matched to a gene: 5. The CDR3 DNA reads TGTGCCATCAGCCCAGGGGGGTCCTCCTATAATTCACCCCTCCACTTT. Translated: CAISPGGSSYNSPLHF.

This clone was seen a single time. The chain combines TRBV28 with TRBJ1-3; maybe TRBD1 (5 bases). The germline V gene encodes CDR1 MDHEN and CDR2 SYDVKM. This CDR3 region has 15 residues. Trimming stripped 6 bases from V and 3 bases from J, with 15 bases between. CDR3 bases: TGTGCCAGCAGAGGCCCCGGGACGGGTGGAAACACCATATATTTT. Encoded protein: CASRGPGTGGNTIYF.

This clone has more than one count but fewer than ten. The V gene is TRBV5-4, the J gene TRBJ1-1; weak D call: TRBD1 (5 bases). CDR1 and CDR2 from the germline V gene are SGHNT and YYREEE (reference sequence). The length of the CDR3 is 14 residues. V lost 4 bases and J 1 base, leaving 11 bases between the germline ends. The CDR3 DNA follows: TGTGCCAGCAGCCAGACAGTCCAGAACACTGAAGCTTTCTTT. Its protein product is CASSQTVQNTEAFF.

Of note for this clone: In the same sample, other DNA sequences code for this CDR3. This chain connects TRBV18 to TRBJ1-1, with a possible D match to TRBD1 (5 bases). The CDR3 is 13 amino acids. The V end lost 3 bases, the J end lost 1 base, and 6 bases lay between the germline ends. Germline lookup yields CDR1 KGHSH and CDR2 LQKENI. CDR3 DNA: TGTGCCAGCTCACCCGGACAGAACACTGAAGCTTTCTTT. This encodes CASSPGQNTEAFF.

The rearrangement joins TRBV3-1 (or the pseudogene TRBV3-2) to TRBJ1-5, with 7 bases that match TRBD1. J was trimmed by 7 bases and V by 4 bases; bases with no gene match: 7. CDR1 is LGHDT, CDR2 YNNKEL, per germline (reference sequence). The CDR3 extends over 14 amino acids. Here the CDR3 reads CASSPTGYSQPQHF. In nucleotides, the CDR3 is TGTGCCAGCAGCCCGACAGGGTATAGCCAGCCCCAGCATTTT.

The V gene is TRBV18, the J gene TRBJ1-6; weak D call: TRBD1 (6 bases). CDR1 is KGHSH, CDR2 LQKENI, per germline. The CDR3 has 14 residues. V was clipped by 1 base and J by 7 bases, with 8 bases between them. The CDR3 protein is CASSPQGQNSPLHF. The CDR3 nucleotides read TGTGCCAGCTCACCACAGGGACAAAATTCACCCCTCCACTTT.

This clone appeared once. The chain carries TRBV24-1 and TRBJ1-2; D not certain. Germline V CDR1 and CDR2: KGHDR, SFDVKD. The CDR3 totals 16 residues. The V end was cut by 4 bases, the J end by 5 bases, with 19 bases between. The CDR3 loop is CATSESGSRAIYGYTF. The CDR3 DNA reads TGTGCCACCAGTGAGAGCGGGTCCCGGGCCATATATGGCTACACCTTC.

J is TRBJ1-5 and V is TRBV6-5, with 9 bases matching TRBD1. Germline V lookup: CDR1 MNHEY, CDR2 SVGAGI. There are 15 residues in the CDR3. V dropped 4 bases and J dropped 6; count of bases not matched to a gene: 7. In DNA, the CDR3 is TGTGCCAGCAGTTTAGACAGGGGGGTAGGTCAGCCCCAGCATTTT. This encodes CASSLDRGVGQPQHF.

J is TRBJ2-7 and V is TRBV11-3; 9 nucleotides agree with TRBD2. The CDR3 length is 14 residues. V lost 3 bases, J lost 0 bases, and 0 bases stayed unmatched. Germline CDR1 SGHNT, CDR2 YENEEA. CDR3 region: CASSFSGGSYEQYF. The DNA for the CDR3 is TGTGCCAGCAGCTTTAGCGGGGGCTCCTACGAGCAGTACTTC.

The chain employs TRBV5-1 and TRBJ2-2; D tentatively fits TRBD1 or TRBD2 (5 bases each). The CDR3 extends over 14 amino acids. Germline-derived CDR1 and CDR2 are SGHRS and YFSETQ. Between the trimmed V and J ends, which lost 0 bases and 4 bases, there was a span of 7 bases. The CDR3 DNA sequence: TGCGCCAGCAGCTTGGGAGGGGTCACCGGGGAGCTGTTTTTT. As protein: CASSLGGVTGELFF.

The chain combines TRBV4-1 with TRBJ1-1; maybe TRBD1 (6 bases). CDR1 and CDR2 from the germline V gene are MGHRA and YSYEKL. The V end lost 6 bases, the J end lost 5 bases, and 19 bases lay between the germline ends. The CDR3 consists of 15 residues. CDR3 DNA sequence: TGCGCCAGCAGACCGCGGTCCCAGGGGAGGACTGAAGCTTTCTTT. Translated, it gives CASRPRSQGRTEAFF.